This TCR beta chain was documented in a study of PD-1 blockade in classical Hodgkin lymphoma. For the study at large: On a schedule of every 2 weeks, patients received nivolumab 3 mg/kg intravenously.

The table lists this clone with a few counts. As yet, its antigen is unknown. The time point was: cycle 4 day 1 (C4D1), after 6 weeks of nivolumab. Brentuximab vedotin exposure varied, and every patient relapsed after autologous stem cell transplantation. J was trimmed by 8 bases and V by 5 bases; bases with no gene match: 13. The CDR3 totals 16 residues. Per the germline V gene, CDR1 is PRHDT and CDR2 is FYEKMQ (reference sequence). Profiled with immunoSEQ multiplex PCR; TCRdb holds only in-frame clones, not every one. Among about 21,000 clones, 80% were seen once, and the ten largest hold 6% to 8%. Study-wide findings and caveats: Prior therapy or disease activity may underlie the repertoire differences, whose causes remain undefined. CD4+ but not CD8+ TCR diversity rose significantly by C4D1.

This sequence originates from a human donor with classical Hodgkin lymphoma. The chain links TRBV13 to TRBJ1-4; 8 positions agree with TRBD1. The material sequenced was peripheral blood mononuclear cells (PBMCs), taken before the fourth cycle of nivolumab. The CDR3 DNA is TGTGCCAGCAGCCCCAATGGGGTGACAGGGGAGGAAAAACTGTTTTTT. Encoded protein: CASSPNGVTGEEKLFF.